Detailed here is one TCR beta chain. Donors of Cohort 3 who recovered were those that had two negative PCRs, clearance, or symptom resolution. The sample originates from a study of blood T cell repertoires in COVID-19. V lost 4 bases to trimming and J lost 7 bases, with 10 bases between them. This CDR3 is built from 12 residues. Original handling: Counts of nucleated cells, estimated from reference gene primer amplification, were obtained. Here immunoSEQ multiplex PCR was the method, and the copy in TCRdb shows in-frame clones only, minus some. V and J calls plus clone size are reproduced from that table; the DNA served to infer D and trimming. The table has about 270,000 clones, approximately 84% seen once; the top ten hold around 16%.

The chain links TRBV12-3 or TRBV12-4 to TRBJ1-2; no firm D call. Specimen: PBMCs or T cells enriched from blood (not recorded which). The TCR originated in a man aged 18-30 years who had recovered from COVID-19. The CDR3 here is CASSWQEGGYTF. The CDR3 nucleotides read TGTGCCAGCAGTTGGCAGGAGGGTGGCTACACCTTC.